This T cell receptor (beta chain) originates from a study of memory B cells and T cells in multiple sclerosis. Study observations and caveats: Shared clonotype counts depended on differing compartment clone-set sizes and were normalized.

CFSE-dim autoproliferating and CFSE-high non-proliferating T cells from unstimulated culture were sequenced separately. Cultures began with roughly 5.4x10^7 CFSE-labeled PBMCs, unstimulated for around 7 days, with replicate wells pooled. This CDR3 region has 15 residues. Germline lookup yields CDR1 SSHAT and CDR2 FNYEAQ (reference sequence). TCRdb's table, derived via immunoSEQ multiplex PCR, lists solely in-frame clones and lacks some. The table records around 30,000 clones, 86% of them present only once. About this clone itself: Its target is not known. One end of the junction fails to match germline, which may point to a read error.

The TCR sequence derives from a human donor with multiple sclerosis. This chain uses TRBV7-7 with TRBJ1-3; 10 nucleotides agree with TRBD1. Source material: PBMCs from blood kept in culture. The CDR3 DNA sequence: TGTGCTAGCAGCCCTCTGACAGGGGGCCTAAACACCATATATTTT. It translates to CASSPLTGGLNTIYF.